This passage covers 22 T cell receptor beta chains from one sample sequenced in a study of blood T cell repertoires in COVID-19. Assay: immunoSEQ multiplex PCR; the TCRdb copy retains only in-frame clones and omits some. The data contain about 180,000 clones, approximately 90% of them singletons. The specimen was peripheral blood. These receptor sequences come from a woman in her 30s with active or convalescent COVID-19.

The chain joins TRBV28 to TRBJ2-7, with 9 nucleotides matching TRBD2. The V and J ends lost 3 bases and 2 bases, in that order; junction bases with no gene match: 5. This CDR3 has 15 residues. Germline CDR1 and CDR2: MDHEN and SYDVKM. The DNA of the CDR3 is TGTGCCAGCAGTTTTTCGCGGGAGGGGACCTACGAGCAGTACTTC. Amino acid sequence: CASSFSREGTYEQYF.

CDR3 protein: CASTDRGNTEAFF. In DNA, the CDR3 is TGTGCCAGTACCGACAGGGGGAACACTGAAGCTTTCTTT. The chain uses TRBV19 and TRBJ1-1, with TRBD1 matching over 8 bases. Trimming cost V 7 bases and J 1 base; bases outside gene matches: 2. The V gene's germline CDR1 is LNHDA and CDR2 SQIVND (reference sequence). CDR3 size: 13 residues.

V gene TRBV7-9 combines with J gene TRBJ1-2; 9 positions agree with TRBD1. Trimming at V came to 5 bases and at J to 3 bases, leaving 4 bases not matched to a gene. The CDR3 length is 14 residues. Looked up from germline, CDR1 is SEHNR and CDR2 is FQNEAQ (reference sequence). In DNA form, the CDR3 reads TGTGCCAGCAGCCCCGGACAGGGGCACTATGGCTACACCTTC. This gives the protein CASSPGQGHYGYTF.

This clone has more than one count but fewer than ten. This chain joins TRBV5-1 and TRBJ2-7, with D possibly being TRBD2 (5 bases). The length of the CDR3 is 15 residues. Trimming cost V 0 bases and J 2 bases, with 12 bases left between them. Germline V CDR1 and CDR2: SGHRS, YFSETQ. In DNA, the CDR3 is TGCGCCAGCAGCTTGGATCACGGGAACGCCTACGAGCAGTACTTC. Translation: CASSLDHGNAYEQYF.

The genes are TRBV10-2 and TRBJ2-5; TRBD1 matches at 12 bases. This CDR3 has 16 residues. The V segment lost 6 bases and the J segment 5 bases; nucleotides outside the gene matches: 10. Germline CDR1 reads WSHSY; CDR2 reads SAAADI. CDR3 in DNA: TGCGCCAGCAGGACTTCGGGACAGGGGGCTAGGGAGACCCAGTACTTC. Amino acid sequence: CASRTSGQGARETQYF.

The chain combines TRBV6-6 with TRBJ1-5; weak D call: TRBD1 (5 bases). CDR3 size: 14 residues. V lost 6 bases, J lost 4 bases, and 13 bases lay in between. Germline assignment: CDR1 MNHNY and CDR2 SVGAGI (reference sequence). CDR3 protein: CASRPGDFNQPQHF. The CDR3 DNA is TGTGCCAGCAGACCCGGGGACTTTAATCAGCCCCAGCATTTT.

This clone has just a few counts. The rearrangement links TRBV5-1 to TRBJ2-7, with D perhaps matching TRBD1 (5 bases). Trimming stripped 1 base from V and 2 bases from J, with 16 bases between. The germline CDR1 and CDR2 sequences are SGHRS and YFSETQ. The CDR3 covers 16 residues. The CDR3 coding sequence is TGCGCCAGCAGCTTGTCCAAGGGGTCTGCCGCCTACGAGCAGTACTTC. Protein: CASSLSKGSAAYEQYF.

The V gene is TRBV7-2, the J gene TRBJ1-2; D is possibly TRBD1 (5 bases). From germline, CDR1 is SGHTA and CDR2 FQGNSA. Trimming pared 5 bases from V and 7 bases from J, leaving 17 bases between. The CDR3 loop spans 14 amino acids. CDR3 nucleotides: TGTGCCAGCAGCGAGGACACAGCCCTTCTTGGCTACACCTTC. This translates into CASSEDTALLGYTF.

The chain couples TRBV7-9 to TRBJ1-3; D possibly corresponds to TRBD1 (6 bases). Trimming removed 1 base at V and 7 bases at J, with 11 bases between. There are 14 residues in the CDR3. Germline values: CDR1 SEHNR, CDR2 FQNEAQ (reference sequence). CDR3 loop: CASSLEGGTNTIYF. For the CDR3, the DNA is TGTGCCAGCAGCTTAGAGGGGGGGACGAACACCATATATTTT.

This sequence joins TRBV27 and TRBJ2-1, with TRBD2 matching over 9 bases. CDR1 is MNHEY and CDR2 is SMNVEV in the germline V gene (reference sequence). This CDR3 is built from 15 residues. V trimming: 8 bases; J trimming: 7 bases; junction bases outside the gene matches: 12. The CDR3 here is CASRAGGWSGNEQFF. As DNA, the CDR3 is TGTGCCAGCCGGGCGGGGGGGTGGAGCGGGAATGAGCAGTTCTTC.

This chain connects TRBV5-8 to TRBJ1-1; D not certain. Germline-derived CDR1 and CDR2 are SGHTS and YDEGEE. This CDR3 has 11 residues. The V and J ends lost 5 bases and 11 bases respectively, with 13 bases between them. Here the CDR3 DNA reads TGTGCCAGCAGGATACGGGTTTGGGCTTTCTTT. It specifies CASRIRVWAFF.

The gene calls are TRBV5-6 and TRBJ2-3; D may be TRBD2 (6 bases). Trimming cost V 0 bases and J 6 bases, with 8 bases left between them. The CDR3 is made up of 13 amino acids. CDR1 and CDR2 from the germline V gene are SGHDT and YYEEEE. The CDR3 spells CASSLGLADTQYF. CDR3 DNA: TGTGCCAGCAGCTTGGGTCTAGCGGATACGCAGTATTTT.

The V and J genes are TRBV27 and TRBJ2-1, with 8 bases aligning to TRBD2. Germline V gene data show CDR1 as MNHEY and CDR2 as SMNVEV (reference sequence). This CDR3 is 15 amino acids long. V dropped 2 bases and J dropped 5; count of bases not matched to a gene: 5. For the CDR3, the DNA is TGTGCCAGCAGTTTAGGGCTAGCGGGTGACAATGAGCAGTTCTTC. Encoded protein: CASSLGLAGDNEQFF.

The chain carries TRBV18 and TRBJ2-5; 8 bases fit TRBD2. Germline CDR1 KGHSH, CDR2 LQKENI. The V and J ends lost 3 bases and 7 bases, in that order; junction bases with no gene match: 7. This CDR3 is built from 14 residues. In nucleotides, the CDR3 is TGTGCCAGCTCACCCGGGACTAGGGTGGGGACCCAGTACTTC. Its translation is CASSPGTRVGTQYF.

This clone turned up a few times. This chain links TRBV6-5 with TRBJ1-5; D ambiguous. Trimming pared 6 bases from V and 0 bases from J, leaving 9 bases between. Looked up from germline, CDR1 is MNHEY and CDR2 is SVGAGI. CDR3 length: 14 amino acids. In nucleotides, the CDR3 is TGTGCCAGCAGGAGGGAGCATAGCAATCAGCCCCAGCATTTT. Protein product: CASRREHSNQPQHF.

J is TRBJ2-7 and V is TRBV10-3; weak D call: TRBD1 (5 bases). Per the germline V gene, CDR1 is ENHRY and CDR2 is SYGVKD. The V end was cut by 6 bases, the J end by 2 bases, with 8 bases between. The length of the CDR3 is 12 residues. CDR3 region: CAIRQTAYEQYF. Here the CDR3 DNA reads TGTGCCATCAGGCAGACAGCCTACGAGCAGTACTTC.

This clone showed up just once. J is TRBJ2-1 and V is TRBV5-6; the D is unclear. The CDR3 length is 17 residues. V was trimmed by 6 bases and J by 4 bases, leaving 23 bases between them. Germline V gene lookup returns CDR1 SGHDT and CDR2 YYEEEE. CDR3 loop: CASIPFWAQTSYNEQFF. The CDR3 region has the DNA TGTGCCAGCATCCCGTTTTGGGCCCAAACCTCTTACAATGAGCAGTTCTTC.

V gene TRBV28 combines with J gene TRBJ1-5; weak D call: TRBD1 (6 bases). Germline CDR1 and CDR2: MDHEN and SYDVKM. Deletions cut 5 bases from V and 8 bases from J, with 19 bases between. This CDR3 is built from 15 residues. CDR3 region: CASSAETGPGEPQHF. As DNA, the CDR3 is TGTGCCAGCAGTGCCGAGACAGGCCCCGGCGAGCCCCAGCATTTT.

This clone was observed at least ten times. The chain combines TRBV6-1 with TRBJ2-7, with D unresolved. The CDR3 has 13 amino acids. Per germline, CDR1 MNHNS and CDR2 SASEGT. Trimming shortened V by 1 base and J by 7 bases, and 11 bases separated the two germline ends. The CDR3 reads CASSEGRKKEQYF. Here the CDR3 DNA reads TGTGCCAGCAGTGAAGGGCGGAAGAAGGAGCAGTACTTC.

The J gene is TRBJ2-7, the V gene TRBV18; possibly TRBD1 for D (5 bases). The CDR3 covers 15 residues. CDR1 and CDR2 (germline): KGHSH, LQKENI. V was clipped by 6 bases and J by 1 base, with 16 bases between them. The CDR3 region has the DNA TGTGCCAGCTCTCCCGTGGCAGGGCCTTCCTACGAGCAGTACTTC. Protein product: CASSPVAGPSYEQYF.

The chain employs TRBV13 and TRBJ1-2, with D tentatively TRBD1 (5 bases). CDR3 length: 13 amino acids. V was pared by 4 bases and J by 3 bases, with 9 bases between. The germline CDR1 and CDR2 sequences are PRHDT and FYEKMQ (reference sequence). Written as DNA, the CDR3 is TGTGCCAGCAGCTCCAGGGTCGACTATGGCTACACCTTC. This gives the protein CASSSRVDYGYTF.

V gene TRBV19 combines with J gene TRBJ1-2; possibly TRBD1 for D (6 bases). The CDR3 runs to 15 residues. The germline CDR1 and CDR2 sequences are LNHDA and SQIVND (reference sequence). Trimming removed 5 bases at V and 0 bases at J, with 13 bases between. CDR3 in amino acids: CASSPKGETNYGYTF. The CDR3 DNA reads TGTGCCAGTAGTCCTAAGGGGGAGACTAACTATGGCTACACCTTC.